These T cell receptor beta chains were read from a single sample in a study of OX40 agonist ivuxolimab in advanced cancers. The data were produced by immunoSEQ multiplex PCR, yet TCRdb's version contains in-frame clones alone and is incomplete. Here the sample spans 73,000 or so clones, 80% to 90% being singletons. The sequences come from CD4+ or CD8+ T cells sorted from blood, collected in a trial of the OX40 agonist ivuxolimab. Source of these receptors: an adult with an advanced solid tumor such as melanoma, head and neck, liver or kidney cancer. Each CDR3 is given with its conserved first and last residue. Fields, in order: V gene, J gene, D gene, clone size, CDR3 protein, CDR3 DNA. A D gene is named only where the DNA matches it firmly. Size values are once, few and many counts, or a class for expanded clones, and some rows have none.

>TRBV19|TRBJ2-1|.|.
CASSTSGHEQFF
TGTGCCAGTAGTACCTCAGGTCACGAGCAGTTCTTC
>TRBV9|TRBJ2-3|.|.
CASSGTLGGTDTQYF
TGTGCCAGCAGCGGGACTTTGGGGGGCACAGATACGCAGTATTTT
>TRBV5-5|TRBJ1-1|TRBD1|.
CASSPRTGFAPLRNTEAFF
TGTGCCAGCAGCCCGCGGACAGGGTTCGCTCCATTGAGGAACACTGAAGCTTTCTTT
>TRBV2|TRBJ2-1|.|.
CASEVVEKNEQFF
TGTGCCAGCGAGGTTGTTGAAAAGAATGAGCAGTTCTTC
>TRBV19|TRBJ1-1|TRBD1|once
CVSSIRQGLNTEAFF
TGTGTCAGTAGTATTAGACAGGGCCTGAACACTGAAGCTTTCTTT
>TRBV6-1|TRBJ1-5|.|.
CASSLSTPPRPQHF
TGTGCCAGCAGTCTTTCAACCCCCCCACGGCCCCAGCATTTT
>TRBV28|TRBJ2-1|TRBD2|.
CASSSRVREGHSEQFF
TGTGCCAGCAGTTCCCGGGTGCGGGAGGGCCATTCTGAGCAGTTCTTC
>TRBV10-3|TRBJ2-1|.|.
CAISLTGEAHNEQFF
TGTGCCATCAGTTTGACAGGTGAGGCACACAATGAGCAGTTCTTC
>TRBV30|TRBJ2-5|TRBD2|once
CAWSAGGRETQYF
TGTGCCTGGAGTGCGGGAGGAAGAGAGACCCAGTACTTC
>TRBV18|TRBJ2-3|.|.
CASRGGGAGPDTQYF
TGTGCCAGCCGAGGGGGAGGGGCCGGCCCAGATACGCAGTATTTT
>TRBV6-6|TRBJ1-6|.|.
CATAVRVVGHNSPLHF
TGTGCCACCGCCGTTCGGGTTGTGGGACATAATTCACCCCTCCACTTT
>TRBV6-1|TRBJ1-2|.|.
CASSEVGGDNYGYTF
TGTGCCAGCAGTGAAGTAGGTGGGGATAACTATGGCTACACCTTC
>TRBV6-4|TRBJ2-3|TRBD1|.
CASSAQGSSDTQYF
TGTGCCAGCAGCGCACAGGGGAGTTCAGATACGCAGTATTTT
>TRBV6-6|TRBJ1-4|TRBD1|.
CASSYRDRNEKLFF
TGTGCCAGCAGTTATAGGGACAGGAATGAAAAACTGTTTTTT
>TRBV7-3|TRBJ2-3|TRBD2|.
CASSDGGATDTQYF
TGTGCCAGCAGCGACGGGGGGGCAACAGATACGCAGTATTTT
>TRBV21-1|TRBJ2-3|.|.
CASSKASGPRWPYTQYF
TGTGCCAGCAGCAAAGCATCGGGGCCCAGGTGGCCCTATACGCAGTATTTT
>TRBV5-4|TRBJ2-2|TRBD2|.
CASSSLGLAGAGELFF
TGTGCCAGCAGCTCCTTGGGACTAGCGGGCGCCGGGGAGCTGTTTTTT
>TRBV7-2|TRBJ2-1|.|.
CASSSDAGTRFF
TGTGCCAGCAGCTCAGACGCCGGGACTCGGTTCTTC
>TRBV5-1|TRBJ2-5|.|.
CASSSDWGARETQYF
TGCGCCAGCAGCTCAGACTGGGGGGCTCGGGAGACCCAGTACTTC
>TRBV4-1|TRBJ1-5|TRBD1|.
CASSPTGGGGQPQHF
TGCGCCAGCAGCCCAACAGGGGGAGGGGGGCAGCCCCAGCATTTT
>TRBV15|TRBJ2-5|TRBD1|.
CATSRGQGRTGHQETQYF
TGTGCCACCAGCAGAGGACAGGGAAGGACAGGCCACCAAGAGACCCAGTACTTC
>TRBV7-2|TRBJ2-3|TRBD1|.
CASSGWTGVDTQYF
TGTGCCAGCAGCGGCTGGACAGGGGTGGATACGCAGTATTTT
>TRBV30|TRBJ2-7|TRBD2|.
CAWASGRPPYEQYF
TGTGCCTGGGCTAGCGGGAGGCCCCCCTACGAGCAGTACTTC
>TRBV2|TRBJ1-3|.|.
CASSGGRSSGNTIYF
TGTGCCAGCAGTGGCGGACGGAGCTCTGGAAACACCATATATTTT
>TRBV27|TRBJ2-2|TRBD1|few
CASSGIGTGVYGELFF
TGTGCCAGCAGTGGGATCGGGACAGGGGTCTACGGGGAGCTGTTTTTT
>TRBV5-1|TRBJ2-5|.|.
CASSFEAVETQYF
TGCGCCAGCAGCTTTGAGGCAGTGGAGACCCAGTACTTC
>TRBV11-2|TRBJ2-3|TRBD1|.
CASRQTPDRGATDTQYF
TGTGCCAGCAGACAAACTCCCGACAGGGGAGCGACAGATACGCAGTATTTT
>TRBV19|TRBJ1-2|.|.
CASSIFQRNYGYTF
TGTGCCAGTAGTATATTCCAGAGAAACTATGGCTACACCTTC
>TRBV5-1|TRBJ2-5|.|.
CASSFGRYQETQYF
TGCGCCAGCAGCTTCGGCAGGTACCAAGAGACCCAGTACTTC
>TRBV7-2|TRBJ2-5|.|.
CASSPGQIETQYF
TGTGCCAGCAGCCCGGGACAAATAGAGACCCAGTACTTC
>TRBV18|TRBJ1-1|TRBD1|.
CASSMGQMNTEAFF
TGTGCCAGCTCCATGGGACAGATGAACACTGAAGCTTTCTTT
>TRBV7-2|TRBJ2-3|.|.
CASSYDRRRDTQYF
TGTGCCAGCAGCTATGACAGGCGTAGAGATACGCAGTATTTT
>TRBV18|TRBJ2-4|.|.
CASSPPFRTMENIQYF
TGTGCCAGCTCACCACCCTTTAGAACGATGGAAAACATTCAGTACTTC
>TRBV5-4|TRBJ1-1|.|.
CASSLSTNTEAFF
TGTGCCAGCAGCTTATCAACGAACACTGAAGCTTTCTTT
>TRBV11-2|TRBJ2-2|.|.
CASSRTNLRGDTGELFF
TGTGCCAGCAGCAGAACCAACCTCAGGGGTGACACCGGGGAGCTGTTTTTT
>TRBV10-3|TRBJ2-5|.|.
CAISEGRWTQYF
TGTGCCATCAGTGAGGGACGGTGGACCCAGTACTTC
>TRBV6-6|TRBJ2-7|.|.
CASSGTPYEQYF
TGTGCCAGCAGCGGGACCCCCTACGAGCAGTACTTC
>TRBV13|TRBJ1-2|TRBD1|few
CASSVRQGRYGYTF
TGTGCCAGCAGCGTAAGACAGGGGAGGTATGGCTACACCTTC
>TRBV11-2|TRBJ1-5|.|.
CASSLGPGTQHF
TGTGCCAGCAGCTTAGGGCCGGGGACCCAGCATTTT
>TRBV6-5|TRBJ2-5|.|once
CASSFRDSQETQYF
TGTGCCAGCAGTTTCCGAGACAGCCAAGAGACCCAGTACTTC
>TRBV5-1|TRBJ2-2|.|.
CASSSDGNTGELFF
TGCGCCAGCAGCTCGGACGGGAACACCGGGGAGCTGTTTTTT
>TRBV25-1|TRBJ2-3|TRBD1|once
CASSEFAGGQGDTQYF
TGTGCCAGCAGTGAATTCGCAGGGGGTCAAGGAGATACGCAGTATTTT
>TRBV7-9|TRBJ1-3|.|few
CASSAITGFTIYF
TGTGCCAGCAGCGCCATCACAGGGTTCACCATATATTTT
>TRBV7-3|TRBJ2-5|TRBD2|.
CASSRGGLETQYF
TGTGCCAGCAGCCGCGGGGGACTCGAGACCCAGTACTTC
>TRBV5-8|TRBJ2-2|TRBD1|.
CASSLNFGTGVNTGELFF
TGTGCCAGCAGCTTGAATTTTGGGACAGGGGTGAACACCGGGGAGCTGTTTTTT
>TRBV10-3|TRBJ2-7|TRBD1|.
CAIASGGAEQYF
TGTGCCATCGCCTCAGGGGGCGCGGAGCAGTACTTC
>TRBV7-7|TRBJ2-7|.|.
CASSLGGDSSEQYF
TGTGCCAGCAGCTTAGGAGGGGACTCCAGCGAGCAGTACTTC
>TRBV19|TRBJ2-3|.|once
CASSPRGDRTDTQYF
TGTGCCAGTTCCCCGAGGGGAGATCGCACAGATACGCAGTATTTT